These T cell receptor beta chains were read from a single sample in a study of blood T cell repertoires in COVID-19. Libraries were prepared by immunoSEQ multiplex PCR; TCRdb keeps only in-frame clonotypes and omits some of them. The data contain some 110,000 clones, roughly four fifths of them singletons. Input material: peripheral blood. These receptors were obtained from a man aged 55 to 70 with acute or convalescent COVID-19. Each CDR3 is given without its conserved first and last residue.

j_gene	v_gene	CDR3aa
TRBJ2-7	TRBV5-8	ASSLASFYEQY
TRBJ2-1	TRBV3-1/TRBV3-2	ASSLKGRQAGYNEQF
TRBJ2-7	TRBV7-9	ASSSTSGAYEQY
TRBJ2-7	TRBV27	ASRTTGTGVGYEQY
TRBJ1-4	TRBV3-1/TRBV3-2	ASSPRDSTNEKLF
TRBJ2-3	TRBV14	ASSRLYRETGTDTQY
TRBJ2-7	TRBV5-6	ASSLEGQGARGYEQY
TRBJ2-4	TRBV5-1	ASSEGGLAKNIQY
TRBJ1-5	TRBV23-1	ASKQGSQPQH
TRBJ1-3	TRBV9	ASASGTLGNTIY
TRBJ2-7	TRBV19	ASGIGTGIYEQY
TRBJ1-2	TRBV29-1	SVEDDTRNYGYT
TRBJ1-5	TRBV7-2	ASSLGPPGGGNQPQH
TRBJ2-5	TRBV5-6	ASSSLAGPLETQY
TRBJ1-5	TRBV2	ASTYEETSNQPQH